This T cell receptor beta chain originates from a study of blood T cells in healthy people across ages. Overall study findings and caveats: Higher diversity and more naive CD4+ cells were features of long-lived donors, compared to aged donors.

The V and J ends lost 5 bases and 4 bases respectively, with 11 bases between them. This CDR3 has 13 residues. The authors ran a second PCR of about 6 to 11 cycles using a sample-barcoded 5' primer and a J-beta primer mix. Every cDNA was tagged by a template-switch adaptor with 12 random nucleotides. TCRdb processed the 5' RACE reads anew with MiXCR; each CDR3 protein has one entry. The repertoire holds hundreds of thousands of distinct CDR3 sequences, with 49% as singletons. In regard to this clonotype: The antigen is undetermined.

The V call is TRBV12-3 or TRBV12-4, the J call TRBJ2-5, with D maybe TRBD2 (5 bases). The sequencing sample was made of blood. This clonotype was sampled from a woman aged 60-75 years in good health. The CDR3 DNA sequence: TGTGCCAGCAGTGTTATTGGGAGAGAGACCCAGTACTTC. Encoded protein: CASSVIGRETQYF.